These 21 T cell receptor beta chains originate from one sample sequenced in a study of blood T cell repertoires in COVID-19. Repertoires were generated with immunoSEQ multiplex PCR, while TCRdb's copy carries only in-frame clones and drops some. The profile shows 300,000 or so clones, about 86% of them singletons. The sequencing input was PBMCs or T cells enriched from blood (not recorded which). The receptors were gathered from a woman aged 35 to 49 with acute COVID-19.

The chain joins TRBV5-4 to TRBJ2-5, with a possible D match to TRBD1 (5 bases). V was shortened by 5 bases and J by 2 bases, with 19 bases between the two germline ends. This CDR3 has 16 amino acids. The germline gives CDR1 SGHNT, CDR2 YYREEE (reference sequence). CDR3 in DNA: TGTGCCAGCAGTCCTTGGGGCAGATCTCCTCAAGAGACCCAGTACTTC. Translation gives CASSPWGRSPQETQYF.

The chain has TRBV11-3 and TRBJ2-1, with TRBD1 identical over 9 bases. Germline V gene sequence: CDR1 SGHNT, CDR2 YENEEA. Trimming removed 5 bases from V and 8 bases from J; junction bases left unmatched: 10. The CDR3 is made up of 15 amino acids. The CDR3 nucleotides read TGTGCCAGCAGCCCGGGACAGGGCCCCTTCTATGAGCAGTTCTTC. Residues: CASSPGQGPFYEQFF. The full variable domain, its missing parts supplied by reference TRBV11-3 and TRBJ2-1, is EAGVVQSPRYKIIEKKQPVAFWCNPISGHNTLYWYLQNLGQGPELLIRYENEEAVDDSQLPKDRFSAERLKGVDSTLKIQPAELGDSAVYLCASSPGQGPFYEQFFGPGTRLTVL.

The V and J genes are TRBV12-3 or TRBV12-4 and TRBJ1-6; perhaps TRBD1 as D (5 bases). CDR3 length: 12 amino acids. V was cut by 3 bases and J by 14 bases, with 11 bases left in between. CDR3: CASSFPGAALHF. The CDR3 DNA sequence: TGTGCCAGCAGTTTTCCTGGGGCGGCCCTCCACTTT.

V usage is TRBV7-2 and J usage is TRBJ2-1; 7 nucleotides match TRBD1. CDR3 size: 15 residues. Germline V lookup: CDR1 SGHTA, CDR2 FQGNSA. The V and J ends lost 5 bases and 7 bases, in that order; junction bases with no gene match: 11. The DNA of the CDR3 is TGTGCCAGCAGCACAACCGGGACAGCTCCAAATGAGCAGTTCTTC. It yields the protein CASSTTGTAPNEQFF.

A note on this clone: Other DNA sequences within the sample encode an identical CDR3. The rearrangement links TRBV5-1 to TRBJ2-7; TRBD1 matches 9 bases. Germline CDR1 SGHRS, CDR2 YFSETQ. V dropped 4 bases and J dropped 4; count of bases not matched to a gene: 6. This CDR3 spans 14 amino acids. The CDR3 loop is CASSPLGQGYEQYF. The CDR3 coding sequence is TGCGCCAGCAGCCCCCTGGGACAGGGTTACGAGCAGTACTTC.

The V gene is TRBV7-9, the J gene TRBJ2-1; D is undetermined. Germline-derived CDR1 and CDR2 are SEHNR and FQNEAQ (reference sequence). Trimming left V 5 bases short and J 8 bases short, with 19 bases between. The CDR3 runs 15 residues. The CDR3 DNA sequence: TGTGCCAGCAGCCGTGGCAATGCGGAAATCTATGAGCAGTTCTTC. Translation gives CASSRGNAEIYEQFF.

The J gene is TRBJ2-1, the V gene TRBV7-9; the match to TRBD2 covers 16 bases. The CDR3 length is 17 residues. The junction had 3 bases not matched to a gene; V was cut back by 0 bases and J by 7 bases. CDR1 is SEHNR, CDR2 FQNEAQ, per germline (reference sequence). CDR3 DNA: TGTGCCAGCAGCTTAGCAGGGACTAGCGGGAGGGGAAATGAGCAGTTCTTC. Protein: CASSLAGTSGRGNEQFF. Full variable domain (rest looked up from reference TRBV7-9 and TRBJ2-1): DTGVSQNPRHKITKRGQNVTFRCDPISEHNRLYWYRQTLGQGPEFLTYFQNEAQLEKSRLLSDRFSAERPKGSFSTLEIQRTEQGDSAMYLCASSLAGTSGRGNEQFFGPGTRLTVL.

V gene TRBV27 combines with J gene TRBJ1-2; D is perhaps TRBD1 (6 bases). The CDR3 totals 15 residues. CDR1 MNHEY and CDR2 SMNVEV come from the germline V gene (reference sequence). With 2 bases removed from V and 6 bases from J, the gap between germline ends came to 16 bases. The CDR3 DNA reads as TGTGCCAGCAGTTTAGTCCAGGCAGGGGTCAATGGCTACACCTTC. It is translated as CASSLVQAGVNGYTF.

The DNA of the CDR3 is TGTGCCAGTCGGGGGGAGAACACCGGGGAGCTGTTTTTT. Translating gives CASRGENTGELFF. This chain links TRBV19 with TRBJ2-2, with 7 nucleotides matching TRBD2. CDR1 is LNHDA and CDR2 is SQIVND in the germline V gene (reference sequence). V lost 8 bases, J lost 1 base, and 1 base stayed unmatched. The CDR3 has 13 amino acids. The entire variable domain, with the rest obtained from reference TRBV19 and TRBJ2-2, is as follows: DGGITQSPKYLFRKEGQNVTLSCEQNLNHDAMYWYRQDPGQGLRLIYYSQIVNDFQKGDIAEGYSVSREKKESFPLTVTSAQKNPTAFYLCASRGENTGELFFGEGSRLTVL.

The chain links TRBV29-1 to TRBJ1-1; 10 bases are shared with TRBD1. This CDR3 has 12 amino acids. The germline V gene has CDR1 SQVTM and CDR2 ANQGSEA. Germline trimming cut 1 base from V and 11 bases from J; bases unmatched to any gene: 4. CDR3 sequence reads: CSVEGRDRGAFF. The DNA for the CDR3 is TGCAGCGTTGAAGGCCGGGACAGGGGTGCTTTCTTT.

The gene calls are TRBV19 and TRBJ2-1; TRBD1 is a possible D gene (6 bases). The CDR3 has 14 residues. V lost 3 bases and J 2 bases, leaving 8 bases between the germline ends. Germline CDR1 LNHDA, CDR2 SQIVND (reference sequence). The CDR3 here is CASSMRTAYNEQFF. The CDR3 DNA reads as TGTGCCAGTAGTATGAGGACAGCCTACAATGAGCAGTTCTTC.

This clone is a singleton in its sample. The rearrangement uses TRBV7-2 and TRBJ2-7; 8 positions agree with TRBD1. The ends lost 5 bases at V and 3 bases at J; junction bases unmatched: 6. CDR1 is SGHTA, CDR2 FQGNSA, per germline. The CDR3 sequence is 14 residues long. In nucleotides, the CDR3 is TGTGCCAGCAGCCCCCAACAGGGGGGCTACGAGCAGTACTTC. It yields the protein CASSPQQGGYEQYF.

Here the CDR3 reads CASSLLAGLAEAFF. CDR3 DNA: TGTGCCAGCTCACTTTTAGCAGGGCTGGCTGAAGCTTTCTTT. The chain uses TRBV18 and TRBJ1-1, with D possibly matching TRBD1 (5 bases). Trimming pared 4 bases from V and 6 bases from J, leaving 15 bases between. Germline values: CDR1 KGHSH, CDR2 LQKENI. The CDR3 has 14 amino acids.

The chain employs TRBV2 and TRBJ2-5, with a tentative D call TRBD2 (6 bases). The germline CDR1 and CDR2 sequences are SNHLY and FYNNEI. The CDR3 covers 14 residues. The V and J ends lost 7 bases and 2 bases respectively, with 14 bases between them. This chain's CDR3 is CASKVGSGQETQYF. In nucleotides, the CDR3 is TGTGCCAGCAAGGTCGGTAGCGGACAAGAGACCCAGTACTTC.

The J gene is TRBJ1-3, the V gene TRBV11-2; no clear D gene. This CDR3 is built from 12 residues. Germline assignment: CDR1 SGHAT and CDR2 FQNNGV. The ends were cut back, 6 bases at V and 4 bases at J, with 7 bases in the middle. In DNA, the CDR3 is TGTGCCAGCAGTGCCAGGGGAAACACCATATATTTT. It encodes CASSARGNTIYF.

The V gene is TRBV4-2, the J gene TRBJ2-2; D unclear. The V end lost 1 base, the J end lost 2 bases, and 8 bases lay between the germline ends. The CDR3 covers 15 residues. Germline V gene lookup returns CDR1 LGHNA and CDR2 YNFKEQ. For the CDR3, the DNA is TGTGCCAGCAGCCAAGTAGGAGCTAACACCGGGGAGCTGTTTTTT. Translating gives CASSQVGANTGELFF.

The gene calls are TRBV5-1 and TRBJ2-5; weak D call: TRBD2 (7 bases). The germline gives CDR1 SGHRS, CDR2 YFSETQ. The CDR3 contains 14 residues. V was trimmed by 7 bases and J by 3 bases, leaving 16 bases between them. CDR3 sequence (DNA): TGCGCCAGCTCTAAAGGGGGGGCCGAAGAGACCCAGTACTTC. This gives the protein CASSKGGAEETQYF.

V is TRBV24-1 and J is TRBJ2-4, with TRBD1 identical over 10 bases. V shed 4 bases, J shed 7 bases, and the junction held 3 bases outside the gene matches. Looked up from germline, CDR1 is KGHDR and CDR2 is SFDVKD. This CDR3 contains 14 residues. This chain's CDR3 is CATSDSGQGNIQYF. CDR3 in DNA: TGTGCCACCAGTGACTCGGGACAGGGGAACATTCAGTACTTC.

This chain uses TRBV5-1 with TRBJ1-6, with a weak D call TRBD1 (6 bases). The germline CDR1 and CDR2 sequences are SGHRS and YFSETQ. Trimming shortened V by 0 bases and J by 7 bases, and 11 bases separated the two germline ends. The CDR3 has 15 amino acids. CDR3 protein: CASSLAAGENSPLHF. The CDR3 DNA is TGCGCCAGCAGCTTGGCCGCAGGGGAGAATTCACCCCTCCACTTT.

The V and J genes are TRBV27 and TRBJ1-2; the match to TRBD1 covers 8 bases. Germline trimming cut 5 bases from V and 8 bases from J; bases unmatched to any gene: 7. Germline lookup yields CDR1 MNHEY and CDR2 SMNVEV (reference sequence). The length of the CDR3 is 13 residues. CDR3 residues: CASSPDRATGYTF. In DNA form, the CDR3 reads TGTGCCAGCAGTCCGGACAGGGCTACGGGCTACACCTTC.

The chain joins TRBV10-3 to TRBJ2-1; TRBD2 matches 9 bases. J was trimmed by 5 bases and V by 0 bases; bases with no gene match: 11. The length of the CDR3 is 18 residues. The germline CDR1 and CDR2 sequences are ENHRY and SYGVKD. CDR3 coding DNA: TGTGCCATCAGTGAGTCTGGGCTAGCGGGAATCCACCACAATGAGCAGTTCTTC. This sequence encodes CAISESGLAGIHHNEQFF.